This T cell receptor (beta chain) was sequenced in a study of cytomegalovirus exposure and HLA in healthy donors. For the study at large: There were approximately 400 genotyped donors. Of these, about 86% fell in the genetic ancestry cluster associated with self-reported Caucasian donors. Study-level points and caveats: In a later analysis, the majority of CMV-associated beta chains seemingly showed HLA restriction. Researchers reported in a later analysis that a missense DCLRE1C variant was tied to TCR beta V- and J-gene trimming.

The PCR contained 60 Vbeta and 13 Jbeta primers. TCRdb's table, derived via immunoSEQ multiplex PCR, lists solely in-frame clones and lacks some. The table shows roughly 200,000 clones, with about 10% occurring only once. To note about this clone: The antigen remains undetermined.

This CDR3 is 11 amino acids long. Deletions cut 4 bases from V and 15 bases from J, with 17 bases between. Germline-derived CDR1 and CDR2 are DFQATT and SNEGSKA (reference sequence). The rearrangement links TRBV20-1 to TRBJ2-3; the D gene is possibly TRBD1 (5 bases). The clonotype was recovered from a woman under 40 in good health and CMV-seropositive. Sequenced sample: PBMCs. As DNA, the CDR3 is TGCAGTGCTACAGGGCCGGGCATTGACTATTTT. It codes for CSATGPGIDYF.